This T cell receptor (beta chain) derives from a study of cytomegalovirus exposure and HLA in healthy donors. Study context: Around 180 million T cells yielded 117 million unique TCR beta sequences in earlier analysis. In terms of ancestry, the Caucasian-associated cluster contained around 79% of the roughly 400 genotyped donors.

Study conclusions and caveats: A few of the chains that were CMV-associated were confirmed in vitro to be specific for CMV antigens. Later work found most CMV-associated TCR beta chains apparently HLA-restricted.

There are a few counts of this clone. Its antigen remains unknown. Researchers ran the PCR with 60 Vbeta and 13 Jbeta primers. This table comes from immunoSEQ multiplex PCR, and its TCRdb copy is limited to in-frame clones, with some not included. The table includes roughly 140,000 clones, roughly 80% detected once. V dropped 6 bases and J dropped 9 bases, with 18 bases sitting between them. Germline CDR1 MDHEN, CDR2 SYDVKM. CDR3 size: 14 residues. The chain employs TRBV28 and TRBJ1-5; no firm D call. The specimen sequenced was PBMCs. The receptor was derived from a woman aged 40 to 50 in good health and CMV-seropositive. The chain's CDR3 is CASSPLGRAGPQHF. The DNA of the CDR3 is TGTGCCAGCAGCCCGCTGGGAAGGGCGGGGCCCCAGCATTTT.